A single sample gave rise to the 15 T cell receptor beta chains below, sequenced in a study of T cells in Graves' hyperthyroidism and ophthalmopathy. RNA transcripts served as the template for amplifying TCR beta CDR3 regions. Using the HTBI primer set, a first-round RT-PCR was run on the TCR CDR3. From the multiplex PCR reads, TCRdb called clonotypes with MiXCR, one entry per CDR3 protein. This sample has 560,000 or so distinct CDR3 sequences, with 20% found just once. The source material was blood. The receptors come from a man between 40 and 49 years old with Graves' ophthalmopathy.

The genes are TRBV5-6 and TRBJ1-2; D possibly corresponds to TRBD1 (5 bases). Looked up from germline, CDR1 is SGHDT and CDR2 is YYEEEE. The CDR3 contains 14 residues. Trimming shortened V by 0 bases and J by 4 bases, and 10 bases separated the two germline ends. Written as DNA, the CDR3 is TGTGCCAGCAGCTTGGGTTCACAGGTCTATGGCTACACCTTC. It yields the protein CASSLGSQVYGYTF.

The genes are TRBV5-8 and TRBJ1-3; no definite D call. The CDR3 is 12 residues long. Looked up from germline, CDR1 is SGHTS and CDR2 is YDEGEE. V lost 1 base, J lost 4 bases, and 3 bases lay in between. CDR3 in DNA: TGTGCCAGCAGCTTGTTGGGAAACACCATATATTTT. Translating it yields CASSLLGNTIYF.

This rearrangement joins TRBV14 to TRBJ1-1, with D perhaps matching TRBD1 (5 bases). The CDR3 spans 14 residues. Deletions cut 8 bases from V and 4 bases from J, with 17 bases between. The germline gives CDR1 SGHDN, CDR2 FVKESK. The CDR3 DNA follows: TGTGCCAGCTCCGCGGCAGGGTCGGGCACTGAAGCTTTCTTT. Translating it yields CASSAAGSGTEAFF.

This chain uses TRBV7-2 with TRBJ1-3, with unresolved D. Trimming left V 5 bases short and J 5 bases short, with 7 bases between. The CDR3 consists of 12 residues. The germline gives CDR1 SGHTA, CDR2 FQGNSA. The CDR3 reads CASSPTRNTIYF. DNA for the CDR3: TGTGCCAGCAGCCCGACGAGAAACACCATATATTTT.

The chain joins TRBV7-9 to TRBJ1-2, with 11 bases identical to TRBD1. Looked up from germline, CDR1 is SEHNR and CDR2 is FQNEAQ (reference sequence). The CDR3 contains 15 residues. V was pared by 1 base and J by 2 bases, with 0 bases of the junction left unmatched. The CDR3 DNA sequence: TGTGCCAGCAGCTTAGGGACAGGGGGCAACTATGGCTACACCTTC. Translated, it gives CASSLGTGGNYGYTF.

The chain uses TRBV19 and TRBJ1-5; D call uncertain. Trimming took off 3 bases at V and 4 bases at J, with 7 bases between the two ends. The germline V gene has CDR1 LNHDA and CDR2 SQIVND (reference sequence). The CDR3 has 13 amino acids. The CDR3 bases are TGTGCCAGTAGTATGAGAGGGAATCAGCCCCAGCATTTT. Protein product: CASSMRGNQPQHF.

This clonotype was seen at least ten times. This chain joins TRBV28 and TRBJ1-1; D gene ambiguous. The germline V gene encodes CDR1 MDHEN and CDR2 SYDVKM. The CDR3 is made up of 14 amino acids. The V end was cut by 5 bases, the J end by 4 bases, with 14 bases between. DNA of the CDR3: TGTGCCAGCAGTACCCCGGGGAAGATCACTGAAGCTTTCTTT. It yields the protein CASSTPGKITEAFF.

The V call is TRBV6-1, the J call TRBJ2-7; D remains ambiguous. V was pared by 1 base and J by 0 bases, with 10 bases between. Germline CDR1 MNHNS, CDR2 SASEGT. This CDR3 contains 15 residues. In nucleotides, the CDR3 is TGTGCCAGCAGTGAAGAGGTCGTCAGCTCCTACGAGCAGTACTTC. This encodes CASSEEVVSSYEQYF.

This clonotype appeared a few times. The V and J genes are TRBV20-1 and TRBJ2-1; TRBD2 matches at 11 bases. Germline-derived CDR1 and CDR2 are DFQATT and SNEGSKA (reference sequence). Losses at the gene ends were 5 bases for V and 6 bases for J; bases not matched to a gene: 9. There are 15 residues in the CDR3. In nucleotides, the CDR3 is TGCAGTGCTCTTCCGACTAGCGGGATGGGCAATGAGCAGTTCTTC. This translates into CSALPTSGMGNEQFF.

This clonotype came up many times. The chain is built from TRBV27 and TRBJ2-6; 8 nucleotides agree with TRBD1. This CDR3 spans 17 amino acids. The germline gives CDR1 MNHEY, CDR2 SMNVEV (reference sequence). V shed 6 bases, J shed 0 bases, and the junction held 7 bases outside the gene matches. CDR3 amino acids: CASSGTGGLSGANVLTF. In nucleotides, the CDR3 is TGTGCCAGCAGCGGAACAGGGGGACTCTCTGGGGCCAACGTCCTGACTTTC.

Ten or more counts support this clonotype. The chain carries TRBV28 and TRBJ2-7, with 7 bases fitting TRBD2. The CDR3 is made up of 16 amino acids. Germline values: CDR1 MDHEN, CDR2 SYDVKM. V shed 2 bases and J 6 bases; nucleotides not matched to a gene: 13. CDR3: CASSLITGGGASEQYF. CDR3 nucleotides: TGTGCCAGCAGTTTAATAACGGGAGGAGGAGCTAGCGAGCAGTACTTC.

The sample holds many counts of this clonotype. The rearrangement uses TRBV18 and TRBJ2-3, with 13 bases lining up with TRBD2. The CDR3 is made up of 14 amino acids. The V gene end was trimmed by 8 bases and the J gene end by 3 bases; junction bases not matched to a gene: 2. The germline gives CDR1 KGHSH, CDR2 LQKENI. CDR3 nucleotides: TGTGCCAGCAAGGGACTAGCGGGGACAGATACGCAGTATTTT. Translation: CASKGLAGTDTQYF.

This clonotype was observed many times. The chain joins TRBV3-1 to TRBJ1-2; no clear D gene. Per germline, CDR1 LGHDT and CDR2 YNNKEL (reference sequence). Trimming shortened V by 1 base and J by 2 bases, and 11 bases separated the two germline ends. This CDR3 spans 15 amino acids. The CDR3 reads CASSQGVRRNYGYTF. CDR3 nucleotide sequence: TGTGCCAGCAGCCAAGGGGTCCGGAGGAACTATGGCTACACCTTC.

In this sample, this clonotype turned up many times. The V gene is TRBV12-3 or TRBV12-4, the J gene TRBJ1-2; maybe TRBD1 (5 bases). CDR3 length: 15 amino acids. V was shortened by 7 bases and J by 4 bases, with 19 bases between the two germline ends. The CDR3 reads CASTTARGASYGYTF. CDR3 bases: TGTGCCAGCACCACCGCAAGGGGCGCAAGCTATGGCTACACCTTC.

The chain is built from TRBV11-1 and TRBJ1-6; D is ambiguous. CDR1 and CDR2 (germline): SGHAT, FQDESV (reference sequence). V gave up 5 bases and J gave up 6 bases, with 14 bases separating them. This CDR3 region has 15 residues. CDR3 DNA: TGTGCCAGCAGCCGCTGGGGAGGTGCTAATTCACCCCTCCACTTT. Protein product: CASSRWGGANSPLHF.